The subject of this entry is one T cell receptor (beta chain). Its specificity is unknown. This entry comes from a study of vaccination and CD4 T cells after COVID-19. About the research overall: SARS-CoV-2, HCoV-NL63, HCoV-OC43 and HCoV-229E supplied the overlapping spike peptides used to stimulate cells.

Cultured CD4+ T cell DNA underwent sequencing with the Oncomine TCR Beta short-read assay. Genomic DNA was taken out of cultured CD4+ T cells by extraction. Each CDR3 protein is one row after TCRdb ran MiXCR on the PCR reads. This sample carries 15,000 to 20,000 distinct CDR3 sequences, roughly 60% of them seen once, and the ten largest clones take 8% to 13%. V was clipped by 1 base and J by 11 bases; unmatched bases: 5. Germline loops: CDR1 SNHLY, CDR2 FYNNEI. The CDR3 is 13 residues long. Treatment specified: roughly ten-day PBMC culture with coronavirus spike peptide pools or control peptides (ViraFEST assay). Each well held a few million PBMCs in IL-2 (roughly 10 IU/ml) medium with around 10 ug/ml peptide pools.

The gene calls are TRBV2 and TRBJ1-5, with TRBD1 matching over 7 bases. The sample comprised CD4+ T cells from blood, cultured in vitro. This clonotype was obtained from a human donor who had recovered from COVID-19. The CDR3 here is CASSEGGGQTQHF. As DNA, the CDR3 is TGTGCCAGCAGTGAAGGAGGGGGCCAGACCCAGCATTTT.